The T cell receptor (beta chain) under discussion was sequenced for a study of cytomegalovirus exposure and HLA in healthy donors. Whole-study findings and limits: Many donors shared some public TCRs, even though most TCR sequences were rare. Cytomegalovirus association was listed for 150 or so TCR beta chains. High specificity and sensitivity for cytomegalovirus status were reported for the classifier. According to a later analysis, TCR clusters from the first cohort tended to co-occur in the 120 or so validation repertoires.

The CDR3 is made up of 15 amino acids. Germline V gene sequence: CDR1 SGDLS, CDR2 YYNGEE. V was cut by 4 bases and J by 4 bases, with 18 bases left in between. Of note for this clone: Its antigen is undetermined.

Sequenced by immunoSEQ multiplex PCR; TCRdb stores in-frame clones only, minus some. The repertoire has under 250,000 clones, about 90% of them found once; the top ten carry about 12%. This sequence originates from a man aged 18 to 29 in good health and CMV-seropositive. Sequenced input: PBMCs. V and J are TRBV9 and TRBJ2-7; tentative D call: TRBD2 (6 bases). CDR3 nucleotide sequence: TGTGCCAGCAGCCCGGACCCACTCGGGACTTACGAGCAGTACTTC. It specifies CASSPDPLGTYEQYF.